This TCR beta chain was captured by sequencing in a study of CD8+CD57+ T cells in acquired aplastic anemia. All patients picked for sequencing had shown, by flow cytometry, an expansion of CD8+CD57+ cells. The template used for profiling TCR beta VDJ and CDR3 was genomic DNA. TCRdb reanalysed the reads using MiXCR and keeps one entry per CDR3 protein. Here the sample spans around 130,000 distinct CDR3 sequences, approximately 50% being singletons. The CDR3 is 14 residues long. Looked up from germline, CDR1 is SGHVS and CDR2 is FQNEAQ. The V gene end was trimmed by 5 bases and the J gene end by 3 bases; junction bases not matched to a gene: 6. The sample holds a few counts of this clonotype.

The chain uses TRBV7-8 and TRBJ2-7; the match to TRBD2 covers 8 bases. Material for sequencing was sorted CD4+, CD8+, or CD8+CD57+ T cells (not recorded which) from PBMCs. The receptor comes from a human donor with aplastic anemia. CDR3 residues: CASSPDSGSYEQYF. The CDR3, as DNA: TGTGCCAGCAGCCCGGACAGCGGGAGCTACGAGCAGTACTTC.